Listed here are 14 T cell receptor beta chains from one sample, sequenced in a study of cytomegalovirus exposure and HLA in healthy donors. Vbeta (60) and Jbeta (13) primers were used in the PCR. Profiling relied on immunoSEQ multiplex PCR, and the TCRdb table lists in-frame clones only, not all of them. The table has roughly 190,000 clones, 65% to 85% seen once. The sample taken for sequencing was PBMCs. Receptors originate from a man between 50 and 59 years old in good health and CMV-seronegative.

This chain links TRBV9 with TRBJ2-5; D might be TRBD2 (6 bases). Germline V gene data show CDR1 as SGDLS and CDR2 as YYNGEE. With 2 bases removed from V and 5 bases from J, the gap between germline ends came to 16 bases. CDR3 length: 15 residues. CDR3 nucleotides: TGTGCCAGCAGCGTGCTGGGGGGTTTGGGTGAGACCCAGTACTTC. Translation gives CASSVLGGLGETQYF. The full variable domain, rest sourced from reference TRBV9 and TRBJ2-5, is DSGVTQTPKHLITATGQRVTLRCSPRSGDLSVYWYQQSLDQGLQFLIQYYNGEERAKGNILERFSAQQFPDLHSELNLSSLELGDSALYFCASSVLGGLGETQYFGPGTRLLVL.

This chain joins TRBV5-5 and TRBJ2-2, with 9 bases aligning to TRBD1. The V segment lost 4 bases and the J segment 1 base; nucleotides outside the gene matches: 5. CDR1 SGHKS and CDR2 YYEKEE come from the germline V gene (reference sequence). This CDR3 has 16 residues. The DNA of the CDR3 is TGTGCCAGCAGCCGACCGGGACAGGGGAACACCGGGGAGCTGTTTTTT. It codes for CASSRPGQGNTGELFF.

The rearrangement links TRBV5-1 to TRBJ2-7; D gene ambiguous. Germline V gene lookup returns CDR1 SGHRS and CDR2 YFSETQ. This CDR3 contains 12 residues. V lost 2 bases to trimming and J lost 0 bases, with 3 bases between them. The CDR3 spells CASSFSSYEQYF. CDR3 bases: TGCGCCAGCAGCTTTAGCTCCTACGAGCAGTACTTC.

The chain joins TRBV4-1 to TRBJ1-2; 8 bases agree with TRBD1. V gave up 5 bases and J gave up 7 bases; unmatched junction bases: 18. The length of the CDR3 is 17 residues. The germline V gene encodes CDR1 MGHRA and CDR2 YSYEKL. This CDR3 is CASSNQAPTRGQFGYTF. The CDR3 region has the DNA TGCGCCAGCAGCAATCAAGCTCCGACCAGGGGGCAATTTGGCTACACCTTC.

This clone has a handful of counts. The chain uses TRBV7-8 and TRBJ2-7; D is perhaps TRBD1 (5 bases). Germline CDR1 reads SGHVS; CDR2 reads FQNEAQ. The CDR3 is 16 residues long. V lost 2 bases and J 2 bases, leaving 16 bases between the germline ends. CDR3: CASSLNVGQGPYEQYF. The CDR3 DNA is TGTGCCAGCAGCTTAAATGTTGGGCAGGGTCCCTACGAGCAGTACTTC. Looking up the rest from reference TRBV7-8 and TRBJ2-7 gives the full variable domain: GAGVSQSPRYKVAKRGQDVALRCDPISGHVSLFWYQQALGQGPEFLTYFQNEAQLDKSGLPSDRFFAERPEGSVSTLKIQRTQQEDSAVYLCASSLNVGQGPYEQYFGPGTRLTVT.

The chain carries TRBV7-2 and TRBJ1-2; D unresolved. The germline gives CDR1 SGHTA, CDR2 FQGNSA. The CDR3 spans 14 residues. V shed 7 bases and J shed 8 bases, with 20 bases lying between them. The CDR3 loop reads CASTSVGLLLGYTF. The CDR3 nucleotides read TGTGCCAGCACTAGCGTTGGGCTATTGTTGGGCTACACCTTC.

The chain uses TRBV10-1 and TRBJ2-7; 8 bases map to TRBD1. The V segment lost 2 bases and the J segment 3 bases; nucleotides outside the gene matches: 6. CDR3 size: 15 residues. Germline V gene data show CDR1 as WNHNN and CDR2 as SYGVQD (reference sequence). CDR3 nucleotide sequence: TGCGCCAGCAGTGAGGGGACAGGCAACAACTACGAGCAGTACTTC. Its translation: CASSEGTGNNYEQYF.

The rearrangement links TRBV6-4 to TRBJ1-6, with a tentative D call TRBD1 (5 bases). CDR1 MRHNA and CDR2 SNTAGT come from the germline V gene. Trimming took 3 bases from V and 14 from J, leaving 14 bases between them. The CDR3 length is 13 residues. The CDR3 reads CASSEGGGRTLHF. CDR3 nucleotides: TGTGCCAGCAGTGAGGGCGGGGGACGTACCCTCCACTTT.

J is TRBJ2-3 and V is TRBV5-1; no clear D. Germline values: CDR1 SGHRS, CDR2 YFSETQ. This CDR3 region has 16 residues. The V and J ends lost 1 base and 6 bases respectively, with 18 bases between them. The CDR3 nucleotides read TGCGCCAGCAGCTTGTATGGCCCTGCGGTTACGGATACGCAGTATTTT. Protein product: CASSLYGPAVTDTQYF.

The table lists this clone with a few counts. The rearrangement uses TRBV29-1 and TRBJ2-1; maybe TRBD1 (6 bases). Germline values: CDR1 SQVTM, CDR2 ANQGSEA. The V and J ends lost 6 bases and 10 bases respectively, with 16 bases between them. This CDR3 has 12 amino acids. The CDR3 here is CSVHRDNQEQFF. The CDR3 DNA sequence: TGCAGCGTACACCGGGACAACCAAGAGCAGTTCTTC.

The chain couples TRBV19 to TRBJ2-5, with D tentatively TRBD2 (5 bases). The CDR3 sequence is 13 residues long. Trimming pared 1 base from V and 7 bases from J, leaving 10 bases between. CDR1 and CDR2 (germline): LNHDA, SQIVND (reference sequence). The CDR3 loop reads CASSIGHEGTQYF. The CDR3 nucleotides read TGTGCCAGTAGTATAGGGCATGAGGGGACCCAGTACTTC.

The V and J genes are TRBV19 and TRBJ1-4; unclear D gene. CDR3 length: 14 amino acids. Germline loops: CDR1 LNHDA, CDR2 SQIVND (reference sequence). V was pared by 3 bases and J by 7 bases, with 12 bases between. The CDR3 region has the DNA TGTGCCAGTAGTATTAGGACTTGGGGTGAAAAACTGTTTTTT. It is translated as CASSIRTWGEKLFF.

V usage is TRBV7-3 and J usage is TRBJ1-1; D is perhaps TRBD1 (5 bases). Per germline, CDR1 SGHTA and CDR2 FQGTGA. V was trimmed by 1 base and J by 8 bases, leaving 17 bases between them. CDR3 length equals 15 residues. The CDR3 DNA sequence: TGTGCCAGCAGCTTAAGGGGCGGGGAGGGCGTCGAAGCTTTCTTT. Residues: CASSLRGGEGVEAFF.

This chain connects TRBV7-9 to TRBJ1-2, with D possibly being TRBD1 (5 bases). This CDR3 is 13 amino acids long. Trimming removed 5 bases at V and 8 bases at J, with 15 bases between. Germline CDR1 is SEHNR and CDR2 is FQNEAQ (reference sequence). CDR3 loop: CASSHLEGLGYTF. CDR3 nucleotide sequence: TGTGCCAGCAGCCATCTCGAGGGACTGGGCTACACCTTC.